This T cell receptor (beta chain) comes out of a study of T cells in Graves' hyperthyroidism and ophthalmopathy. RNA transcripts yielded amplified TCR beta CDR3 regions. The primer set for the first-round RT-PCR of the TCR CDR3 was HTBI. TCRdb fed the multiplex PCR reads into MiXCR, producing one record per CDR3 protein. Here the sample spans a few hundred thousand distinct CDR3 sequences, approximately 17% being singletons. Patients were excluded because of uncontrolled infection, other autoimmune disease, pregnancy or lactation. There are a few counts of this clonotype. The CDR3 length is 14 residues. Germline V gene data show CDR1 as SQVTM and CDR2 as ANQGSEA. V gave up 7 bases and J gave up 0 bases; unmatched junction bases: 6.

The sequenced sample consisted of blood. The sequence derives from a woman between 18 and 30 years old with Graves' ophthalmopathy. This sequence joins TRBV29-1 and TRBJ2-7; 10 nucleotides agree with TRBD1. Here the CDR3 DNA reads TGCAGCGCGGGAGGGACAGGGGACTCCTACGAGCAGTACTTC. Translated, it gives CSAGGTGDSYEQYF.